This T cell receptor (beta chain) was captured in a study of shared clonotypes between healthy human individuals. Trimming took 5 bases from V and 7 from J, leaving 15 bases between them. In germline, CDR1 is MNHEY, CDR2 SVGAGI. The CDR3 totals 15 residues. Assay: immunoSEQ multiplex PCR; the TCRdb copy retains only in-frame clones and omits some. The sample has about 1 million clones, 70% to 80% seen once. The chain joins TRBV6-5 to TRBJ1-6; D might be TRBD1 (5 bases). Input material: memory CD4+ T cells sorted from blood. The subset here: CD45RA-negative fraction. This TCR derives from a man aged 18 to 35 in good health. CDR3 coding DNA: TGTGCCAGCAGTGCGGCCGGGGGTTACAATTCACCCCTCCACTTT. The encoded protein is CASSAAGGYNSPLHF.